The present T cell receptor beta chain was sequenced within a study of blood T cells in healthy people across ages. Study-wide results and limits: Per million T cells, TCR beta diversity dropped about linearly as age rose. Donors of long life had a larger count of naive CD4+ cells and greater diversity than aged donors.

For this clonotype: Antigen: not known.

Germline CDR1 DFQATT, CDR2 SNEGSKA (reference sequence). This CDR3 is built from 13 residues. J gave up 7 bases and V 1 base, and 4 bases lay outside the gene matches. Samples each yielded at least 5 micrograms of total RNA. Combining a sample-barcoded 5' primer with a J-beta primer mix, a second PCR ran for roughly 7 to 12 cycles. TCRdb used MiXCR to reprocess the 5' RACE reads, holding one entry per CDR3 protein. The sample has about 1.4 million distinct CDR3 sequences, approximately 59% seen once. The chain uses TRBV20-1 and TRBJ2-1; 7 bases are a match to TRBD2. Sequencing was performed on blood. The clonotype comes from a man between 18 and 29 years old in good health. Here the CDR3 reads CSARAGGINEQFF. CDR3 bases: TGCAGTGCTAGAGCCGGGGGGATAAATGAGCAGTTCTTC.